This entry features one T cell receptor beta chain sequence. The germline gives CDR1 LGHDT, CDR2 YNNKEL (reference sequence). Deletions cut 0 bases from V and 4 bases from J, with 1 base between. This CDR3 spans 12 amino acids. The method was immunoSEQ multiplex PCR; TCRdb's version includes in-frame clones alone and lacks a portion of them. The sample has roughly 90,000 clones; more than 80% are singletons. The data derive from a study of control samples from healthy donors and cancer patients. The TCR was taken from a woman between 25 and 40 years old in good health. J is TRBJ1-3 and V is TRBV3-1 (or the pseudogene TRBV3-2); D gene ambiguous. The sample was blood. CDR3 protein: CASSQDGNTIYF. In nucleotides, the CDR3 is TGTGCCAGCAGCCAAGACGGAAACACCATATATTTT.